This T cell receptor (beta chain) was sequenced during a study of T-cell reconstitution after alpha-beta-depleted transplantation in children. Germline assignment: CDR1 WSHSY and CDR2 SAAADI. The junction had 4 bases not matched to a gene; V was cut back by 4 bases and J by 5 bases. CDR3 length: 15 amino acids. TCRbeta library preparation incorporated unique molecular identifiers. Each CDR3 protein gets one entry after TCRdb re-called the PCR reads with MiXCR. The repertoire consists of some 500,000 distinct CDR3 sequences, with about 18% occurring once and the leading ten covering more than 2.5%. This clonotype was recorded a few times.

Source: PBMCs from the stem cell graft donor, taken from the stem cell graft. The genes are TRBV10-2 and TRBJ2-1, with 11 positions matching TRBD2. The source of this sequence is a human donor who donated a stem cell graft to a child with acute lymphoblastic leukemia. The DNA of the CDR3 is TGCGCCAGCAGTGCTCTAGCGGGAGGAAACAATGAGCAGTTCTTC. Translated: CASSALAGGNNEQFF.